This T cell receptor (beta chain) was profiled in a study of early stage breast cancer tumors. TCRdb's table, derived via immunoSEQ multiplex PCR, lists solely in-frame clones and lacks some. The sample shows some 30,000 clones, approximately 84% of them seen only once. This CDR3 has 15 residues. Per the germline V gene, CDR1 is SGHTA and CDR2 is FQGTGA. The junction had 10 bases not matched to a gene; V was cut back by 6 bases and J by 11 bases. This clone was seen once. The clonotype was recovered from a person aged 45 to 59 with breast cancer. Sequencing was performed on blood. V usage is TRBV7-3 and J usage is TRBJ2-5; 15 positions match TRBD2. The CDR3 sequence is CASSAEGTSGGPQYF. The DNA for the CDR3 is TGTGCCAGCAGTGCCGAAGGGACTAGCGGGGGGCCGCAGTACTTC.